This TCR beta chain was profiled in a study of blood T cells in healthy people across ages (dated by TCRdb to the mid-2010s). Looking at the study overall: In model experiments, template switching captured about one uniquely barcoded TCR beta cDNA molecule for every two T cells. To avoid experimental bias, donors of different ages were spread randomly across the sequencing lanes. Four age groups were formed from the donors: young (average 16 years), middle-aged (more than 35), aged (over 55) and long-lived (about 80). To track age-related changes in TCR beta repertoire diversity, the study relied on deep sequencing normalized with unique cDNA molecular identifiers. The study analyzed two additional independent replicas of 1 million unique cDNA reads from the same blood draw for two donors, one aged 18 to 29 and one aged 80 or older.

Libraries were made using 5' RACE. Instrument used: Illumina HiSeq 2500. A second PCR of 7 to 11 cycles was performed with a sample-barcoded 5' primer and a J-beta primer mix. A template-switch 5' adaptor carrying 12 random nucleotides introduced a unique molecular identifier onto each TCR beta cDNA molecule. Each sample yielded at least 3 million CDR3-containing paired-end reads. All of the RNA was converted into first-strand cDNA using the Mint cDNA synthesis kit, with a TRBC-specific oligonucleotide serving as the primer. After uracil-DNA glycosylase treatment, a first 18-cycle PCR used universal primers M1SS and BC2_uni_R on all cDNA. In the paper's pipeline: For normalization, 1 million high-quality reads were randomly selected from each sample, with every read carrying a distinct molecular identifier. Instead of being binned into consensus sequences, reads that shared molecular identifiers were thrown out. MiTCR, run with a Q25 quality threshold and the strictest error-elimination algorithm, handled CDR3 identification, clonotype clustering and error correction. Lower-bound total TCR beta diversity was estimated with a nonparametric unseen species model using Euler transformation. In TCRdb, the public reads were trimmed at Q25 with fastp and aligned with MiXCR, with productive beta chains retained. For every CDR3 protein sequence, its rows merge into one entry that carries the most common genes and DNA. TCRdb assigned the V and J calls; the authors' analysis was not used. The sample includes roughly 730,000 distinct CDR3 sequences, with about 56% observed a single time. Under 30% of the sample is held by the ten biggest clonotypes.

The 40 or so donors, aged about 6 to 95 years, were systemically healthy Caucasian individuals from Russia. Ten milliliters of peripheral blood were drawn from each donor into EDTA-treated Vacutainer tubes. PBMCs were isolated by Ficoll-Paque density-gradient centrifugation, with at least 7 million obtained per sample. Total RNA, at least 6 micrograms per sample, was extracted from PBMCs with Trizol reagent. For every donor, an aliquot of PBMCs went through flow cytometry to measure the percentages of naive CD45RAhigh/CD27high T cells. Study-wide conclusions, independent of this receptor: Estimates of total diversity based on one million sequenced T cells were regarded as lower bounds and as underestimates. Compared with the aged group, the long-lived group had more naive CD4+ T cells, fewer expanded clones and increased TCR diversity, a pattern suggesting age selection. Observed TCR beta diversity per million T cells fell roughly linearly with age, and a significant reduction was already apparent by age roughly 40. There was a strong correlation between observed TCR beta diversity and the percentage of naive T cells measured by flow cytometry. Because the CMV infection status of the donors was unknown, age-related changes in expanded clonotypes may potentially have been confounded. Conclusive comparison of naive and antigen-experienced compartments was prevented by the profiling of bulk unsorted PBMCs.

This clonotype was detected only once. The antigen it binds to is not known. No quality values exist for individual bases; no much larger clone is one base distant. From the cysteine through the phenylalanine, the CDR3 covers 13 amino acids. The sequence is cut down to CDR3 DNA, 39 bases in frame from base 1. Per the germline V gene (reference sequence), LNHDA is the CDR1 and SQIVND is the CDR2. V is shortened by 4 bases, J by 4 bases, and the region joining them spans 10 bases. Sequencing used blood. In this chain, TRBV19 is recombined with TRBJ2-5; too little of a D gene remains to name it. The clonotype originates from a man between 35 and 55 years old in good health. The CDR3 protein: CASSTISGETQYF. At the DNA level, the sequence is TGTGCCAGTAGTACGATCTCGGGAGAGACCCAGTACTTC.